Listed here are 3 T cell receptor beta chains from one sample, sequenced in a study of blood T cell repertoires in COVID-19. The method was immunoSEQ multiplex PCR; TCRdb's version includes in-frame clones alone and lacks a portion of them. The data contain 250,000 to 350,000 clones, around 85% of them seen just once; the ten biggest clones take up 4.3%. The sample was PBMCs or T cells enriched from blood (not recorded which). Receptor source: a woman under 40 who had recovered from COVID-19.

In this sample, this clone turned up a few times. The V gene is TRBV11-2, the J gene TRBJ1-5; D is perhaps TRBD1 (5 bases). The CDR3 extends over 14 amino acids. Germline lookup yields CDR1 SGHAT and CDR2 FQNNGV. V lost 4 bases to trimming and J lost 4 bases, with 11 bases between them. In DNA, the CDR3 is TGTGCCAGCAGCTCGCTCGGGGGAAATCAGCCCCAGCATTTT. Amino acid sequence: CASSSLGGNQPQHF.

The CDR3 reads CASSFLTSGRKAGELFF. The CDR3 nucleotides are TGTGCCAGCAGTTTTCTGACTAGCGGGAGAAAGGCCGGGGAGCTGTTTTTT. This chain uses TRBV28 with TRBJ2-2; TRBD2 agrees at 12 bases. Per germline, CDR1 MDHEN and CDR2 SYDVKM. This CDR3 region has 17 residues. Germline trimming cut 3 bases from V and 6 bases from J; bases unmatched to any gene: 8.

A note on this clone: Sequence at one end of the junction differs from germline and may be a read error. The CDR3 bases are TGTGCCAGCAGCCAAGAGGGGGACTCAGGCTACGTGCAGTACTTC. This sequence encodes CASSQEGDSGYVQYF. V and J are TRBV3-1 (or the pseudogene TRBV3-2) and TRBJ2-7; D possibly corresponds to TRBD2 (6 bases). The length of the CDR3 is 15 residues. Per germline, CDR1 LGHDT and CDR2 YNNKEL (reference sequence).